Below, 26 T cell receptor beta chains from the same sample are listed, as sequenced in a study of blood T cells in healthy people across ages. Next came a second PCR, run for about 7 to 12 cycles, which used a sample-barcoded 5' primer along with a J-beta primer mix. Using its own MiXCR run on the 5' RACE reads, TCRdb lists one record per CDR3 protein. In the table there are fewer than 2 million distinct CDR3 sequences, 35% to 50% of which are singletons. Sequencing was performed on blood. These receptors all come from a human donor in good health.

This clonotype was recorded many times. The V and J genes are TRBV29-1 and TRBJ2-1; TRBD1 is a possible D gene (6 bases). The CDR3 has 11 residues. Deletions cut 6 bases from V and 7 bases from J, with 10 bases between. The germline CDR1 and CDR2 sequences are SQVTM and ANQGSEA. CDR3 in amino acids: CSVARGNEQFF. The CDR3 bases are TGCAGCGTAGCCAGGGGAAATGAGCAGTTCTTC.

The chain carries TRBV28 and TRBJ2-1; tentative D call: TRBD2 (7 bases). Looked up from germline, CDR1 is MDHEN and CDR2 is SYDVKM. This CDR3 has 18 residues. Trimming took off 3 bases at V and 5 bases at J, with 23 bases between the two ends. This CDR3 is CASSFAMSVRGGHNEQFF. CDR3 sequence (DNA): TGTGCCAGCAGTTTTGCAATGAGTGTCAGGGGAGGGCACAATGAGCAGTTCTTC.

CDR3 sequence (DNA): TGCGCCAGCAGCCACCGGGACGTAGGCACAGATACGCAGTATTTT. Translation: CASSHRDVGTDTQYF. The chain carries TRBV5-1 and TRBJ2-3; D is possibly TRBD1 or TRBD2 (5 bases each). V was trimmed by 4 bases and J by 1 base, leaving 13 bases between them. CDR1 and CDR2 (germline): SGHRS, YFSETQ. This CDR3 contains 15 residues.

The chain links TRBV12-3 or TRBV12-4 to TRBJ2-5; D gene uncertain. The CDR3 is 15 residues long. The ends were cut back, 4 bases at V and 5 bases at J, with 17 bases in the middle. This CDR3 is CASSYIPDPRETQYF. In DNA, the CDR3 is TGTGCCAGCAGTTATATCCCGGACCCCCGGGAGACCCAGTACTTC.

The rearrangement uses TRBV29-1 and TRBJ2-6, with unresolved D. Germline CDR1 is SQVTM and CDR2 is ANQGSEA. This CDR3 region has 14 residues. V was shortened by 0 bases and J by 2 bases, with 5 bases between the two germline ends. The CDR3 spells CSVEDGTGANVLTF. The CDR3 DNA reads TGCAGCGTTGAAGATGGGACTGGGGCCAACGTCCTGACTTTC.

V usage is TRBV9 and J usage is TRBJ2-2; possibly TRBD1 or TRBD2 for D (5 bases each). The CDR3 covers 13 residues. V lost 8 bases, J lost 7 bases, and 15 bases lay in between. Germline CDR1 and CDR2: SGDLS and YYNGEE. In DNA, the CDR3 is TGTGCCAGTGGGGACGGCCCCGGCGGGGAGCTGTTTTTT. This gives the protein CASGDGPGGELFF.

The chain combines TRBV9 with TRBJ2-5, with TRBD2 matching over 9 bases. The V gene end was trimmed by 0 bases and the J gene end by 5 bases; junction bases not matched to a gene: 8. This CDR3 has 16 residues. CDR1 is SGDLS and CDR2 is YYNGEE in the germline V gene. CDR3 DNA: TGTGCCAGCAGCGTAGGGCTAGCGGGGATCATGGAGACCCAGTACTTC. It encodes CASSVGLAGIMETQYF.

V is TRBV5-6 and J is TRBJ1-2; 10 bases are shared with TRBD1. This CDR3 contains 14 residues. Trimming took 5 bases from V and 5 from J; bases not matched to a gene: 6. Germline assignment: CDR1 SGHDT and CDR2 YYEEEE. The CDR3 spells CASRSTGGGYGYTF. The CDR3 bases are TGTGCCAGCAGGTCGACAGGGGGCGGTTATGGCTACACCTTC.

This clonotype was counted ten times or more. The chain links TRBV25-1 to TRBJ2-7; the D call may be TRBD1 or TRBD2 (6 bases each). The CDR3 loop spans 16 amino acids. V lost 2 bases and J 0 bases, leaving 14 bases between the germline ends. Looked up from germline, CDR1 is MGHDK and CDR2 is SYGVNS. The CDR3: CASSEGGQFSSYEQYF. The CDR3 DNA sequence: TGTGCCAGCAGTGAAGGGGGGCAGTTCAGCTCCTACGAGCAGTACTTC.

This clonotype was observed at least ten times. The rearrangement links TRBV9 to TRBJ2-1, with D possibly TRBD2 on 5 matching bases. This CDR3 spans 13 amino acids. Germline-derived CDR1 and CDR2 are SGDLS and YYNGEE. Between the trimmed V and J ends, which lost 0 bases and 5 bases, there was a span of 6 bases. The CDR3, as DNA: TGTGCCAGCAGCGTAGCGGGAAACAATGAGCAGTTCTTC. It encodes CASSVAGNNEQFF.

This clonotype has only a few counts. The V and J genes are TRBV5-1 and TRBJ2-7; 7 nucleotides align to TRBD2. Germline assignment: CDR1 SGHRS and CDR2 YFSETQ. The CDR3 runs 15 residues. With 2 bases clipped from V and 3 bases from J, the junction kept 8 bases outside the gene matches. The CDR3 sequence is CASSFQSGTLYEQYF. The DNA for the CDR3 is TGCGCCAGCAGCTTTCAGAGCGGGACCCTCTACGAGCAGTACTTC.

This chain connects TRBV6-1 to TRBJ1-1, with D uncertain. This CDR3 is 15 amino acids long. Trimming stripped 0 bases from V and 5 bases from J, with 13 bases between. Germline V lookup: CDR1 MNHNS, CDR2 SASEGT. The CDR3 nucleotides are TGTGCCAGCAGTGAAGCGGGAGGTGTGAGGACTGAAGCTTTCTTT. Amino acids: CASSEAGGVRTEAFF.

CDR3 sequence (DNA): TGCAGCGTTGAAAGCGAGGGGGGAGCCCCTGAAGCTTTCTTT. The encoded protein is CSVESEGGAPEAFF. V is TRBV29-1 and J is TRBJ1-1; D is possibly TRBD1 (6 bases). Looked up from germline, CDR1 is SQVTM and CDR2 is ANQGSEA. V lost 2 bases to trimming and J lost 6 bases, with 16 bases between them. The CDR3 loop spans 14 amino acids.

This clonotype has just a few counts. V usage is TRBV6-5 and J usage is TRBJ2-7; TRBD2 agrees at 10 bases. The CDR3 extends over 16 amino acids. Germline CDR1 reads MNHEY; CDR2 reads SVGAGI. V was pared by 5 bases and J by 3 bases, with 10 bases of the junction left unmatched. CDR3 sequence reads: CASSQQAGLADYEQYF. The CDR3 DNA reads as TGTGCCAGCAGTCAGCAAGCCGGACTAGCGGACTACGAGCAGTACTTC.

This clonotype was found many times. The J gene is TRBJ2-7, the V gene TRBV29-1; TRBD2 is a possible D gene (6 bases). Trimming removed 6 bases from V and 7 bases from J, with 13 bases in between. CDR1 is SQVTM, CDR2 ANQGSEA, per germline. The CDR3 is 11 residues long. The CDR3 protein is CSVGAGLEQYF. The CDR3 bases are TGCAGCGTGGGCGCGGGGCTTGAGCAGTACTTC.

This clonotype was counted a few times. J is TRBJ2-2 and V is TRBV6-2 or TRBV6-3; 7 bases are a match to TRBD1. Germline CDR1 and CDR2: MNHEY and SVGEGT. This CDR3 is 17 amino acids long. Trimming cost V 2 bases and J 1 base; bases outside gene matches: 7. The CDR3 loop reads CASSYRPRGLNTGELFF. The CDR3 nucleotides read TGTGCCAGCAGTTACAGGCCGAGGGGGCTGAACACCGGGGAGCTGTTTTTT.

This clonotype was counted a few times. For the CDR3, the DNA is TGCGCCAGCAGCCAAACTCAGTGGGACCTTGGGGCTTTCTTT. Residues: CASSQTQWDLGAFF. This rearrangement joins TRBV4-3 to TRBJ1-1; tentatively, D is TRBD1 (5 bases). CDR3 size: 14 residues. Trimming left V 2 bases short and J 11 bases short, with 18 bases between. The germline CDR1 and CDR2 sequences are LGHNA and YSLEER.

There are a few counts of this clonotype. The chain combines TRBV12-3 or TRBV12-4 with TRBJ1-1; D possibly corresponds to TRBD1 (5 bases). There are 18 residues in the CDR3. Trimming stripped 4 bases from V and 5 bases from J, with 26 bases between. CDR3 in amino acids: CASSSTWGLCPLGTEAFF. The CDR3 coding sequence is TGTGCCAGCAGTTCAACATGGGGACTATGCCCCCTGGGGACTGAAGCTTTCTTT.

This chain uses TRBV10-3 with TRBJ2-7; TRBD1 might be the D (5 bases). Germline lookup yields CDR1 ENHRY and CDR2 SYGVKD. CDR3 length equals 14 residues. V was cut by 3 bases and J by 2 bases, with 11 bases left in between. CDR3 sequence (DNA): TGTGCCATCAGTGACTCAGACAGCCCCTACGAGCAGTACTTC. Translation gives CAISDSDSPYEQYF.

The gene calls are TRBV20-1 and TRBJ2-4, with 8 bases lining up with TRBD1. CDR1 is DFQATT and CDR2 is SNEGSKA in the germline V gene (reference sequence). The CDR3 length is 12 residues. The junction had 5 bases not matched to a gene; V was cut back by 6 bases and J by 7 bases. In DNA form, the CDR3 reads TGCAGTGCCGAGGACAGGGCGAACATTCAGTACTTC. Translation gives CSAEDRANIQYF.

The table lists this clonotype with a few counts. CDR3 sequence (DNA): TGTGCCAGCAGCTGGGGGTCTAGCGGGGGGGCCGGAGAGACCCAGTACTTC. It translates to CASSWGSSGGAGETQYF. The chain is built from TRBV7-8 and TRBJ2-5; 12 bases are a match to TRBD2. V lost 4 bases and J lost 4; bases outside the gene matches: 10. CDR1 and CDR2 (germline): SGHVS, FQNEAQ. This CDR3 comprises 17 residues.

V is TRBV28 and J is TRBJ2-4; D tentatively fits TRBD1 or TRBD2 (6 bases each). Matching the DNA end better, TRBJ2-5 makes the J call doubtful. CDR1 and CDR2 from the germline V gene are MDHEN and SYDVKM. The CDR3 is 16 amino acids. In DNA form, the CDR3 reads TGTGCCAGCACCTCTCCCGTGGGGGGCGGGGAAGAGACCCAGTACTTC. Its translation: CASTSPVGGGEETQYF.

The V gene is TRBV21-1, the J gene TRBJ1-5. TRBV21-1 is flagged as a pseudogene. The CDR3 covers 15 residues. The CDR3 reads CASSKGLGENQPQHF. The DNA for the CDR3 is TGTGCCAGCAGCAAAGGTCTTGGAGAAAATCAGCCCCAGCATTTT.

A few counts support this clonotype. V usage is TRBV5-8 and J usage is TRBJ2-1, with TRBD1 matching over 8 bases. V was pared by 4 bases and J by 9 bases, with 12 bases of the junction left unmatched. The germline V gene has CDR1 SGHTS and CDR2 YDEGEE. The CDR3 runs to 15 residues. Here the CDR3 reads CASSPGTGLWGEQFF. In nucleotides, the CDR3 is TGTGCCAGCAGCCCCGGGACAGGACTATGGGGTGAGCAGTTCTTC.

The table lists this clonotype with a count of one. This chain joins TRBV6-2 or TRBV6-3 and TRBJ2-1; no clear D. V lost 8 bases and J lost 1, with 18 bases in between. Looked up from germline, CDR1 is MNHEY and CDR2 is SVGEGT. CDR3 length: 16 residues. The CDR3 coding sequence is TGTGCCAGCCGACGATACTCCACCGGGTCCTACAATGAGCAGTTCTTC. Protein product: CASRRYSTGSYNEQFF.

This clonotype was observed a few times. Here the CDR3 reads CASTPPTTVETQYF. The CDR3 DNA reads TGTGCCAGCACCCCTCCGACAACAGTTGAGACCCAGTACTTC. The chain links TRBV12-3 or TRBV12-4 to TRBJ2-5; the D is unclear. The V and J ends lost 7 bases and 5 bases respectively, with 17 bases between them. The CDR3 is 14 residues long.